The present T cell receptor beta chain was sequenced within a study of blood T cell repertoires in COVID-19. This clone came up once. The repertoire was sequenced with immunoSEQ multiplex PCR; TCRdb's copy has only in-frame clones and lacks some. The repertoire includes hundreds of thousands of clones, approximately 90% of them detected once, and 3% sits in the top ten. V lost 6 bases, J lost 5 bases, and 11 bases lay in between. Germline V gene lookup returns CDR1 SGHTA and CDR2 FQGNSA. This CDR3 has 14 residues. What was sequenced was PBMCs or T cells enriched from blood (not recorded which). The chain combines TRBV7-2 with TRBJ1-6; maybe TRBD1 (6 bases). The receptor was derived from a woman aged 45-65 years who had recovered from COVID-19. CDR3 coding DNA: TGTGCCAGCAGTCAGGGGACCCATAATTCACCCCTCCACTTT. This translates into CASSQGTHNSPLHF.